A single sample gave rise to the 18 T cell receptor beta chains below, sequenced in a study of shared clonotypes between healthy human individuals. Selected positively for CCR7 and CD45RO-negative, naive CD8 cells excluded terminally differentiated effector memory CD45RA+ cells. Using immunoSEQ multiplex PCR, the repertoire was profiled, and TCRdb retains in-frame clones only, with some absent. The sample consists of about 2.2 million clones, more than 85% of them appearing once. The sample was naive CD8+ T cells from PBMCs. The source is a man between 18 and 35 years old in good health. Some clones in this sample may be carry-over from other donors' samples.

This clone was counted a single time. V gene TRBV6-5 combines with J gene TRBJ2-5; possible D gene TRBD2, 5 bases. TRBJ2-7 matches the DNA end more closely, so the J call is doubtful. Per germline, CDR1 MNHEY and CDR2 SVGAGI. There are 13 residues in the CDR3. The CDR3 nucleotides are TGTGCCAGCCAATCGTCGGGGTTTGGCGAGCAGTACTTC. Protein product: CASQSSGFGEQYF.

The rearrangement joins TRBV5-1 to TRBJ2-3, with 10 bases fitting TRBD1. The germline gives CDR1 SGHRS, CDR2 YFSETQ. The V segment lost 4 bases and the J segment 5 bases; nucleotides outside the gene matches: 13. This CDR3 has 17 residues. The CDR3 sequence is CASSPQVGTGEKDTQYF. The DNA for the CDR3 is TGCGCCAGCAGCCCCCAAGTGGGGACAGGGGAGAAAGATACGCAGTATTTT. Looking up the rest from reference TRBV5-1 and TRBJ2-3 gives the full variable domain: KAGVTQTPRYLIKTRGQQVTLSCSPISGHRSVSWYQQTPGQGLQFLFEYFSETQRNKGNFPGRFSGRQFSNSRSEMNVSTLELGDSALYLCASSPQVGTGEKDTQYFGPGTRLTVL.

J is TRBJ1-1 and V is TRBV28; 7 nucleotides align to TRBD1. The CDR3 sequence is 16 residues long. J gave up 4 bases and V 3 bases, and 11 bases lay outside the gene matches. Germline values: CDR1 MDHEN, CDR2 SYDVKM. The CDR3 here is CASSFVGVRGVTEAFF. In nucleotides, the CDR3 is TGTGCCAGCAGTTTCGTAGGAGTCAGGGGGGTCACTGAAGCTTTCTTT.

The rearrangement links TRBV27 to TRBJ2-1; 8 bases map to TRBD2. This CDR3 has 17 residues. Unmatched junction bases numbered 10, after V lost 2 bases and J lost 4 bases. CDR1 is MNHEY and CDR2 is SMNVEV in the germline V gene (reference sequence). The CDR3 here is CASSLPRIAGPYNEQFF. As DNA, the CDR3 is TGTGCCAGCAGTTTACCCCGGATAGCGGGACCTTACAATGAGCAGTTCTTC.

The chain couples TRBV5-4 to TRBJ1-1; tentatively, D is TRBD1 (5 bases). Looked up from germline, CDR1 is SGHNT and CDR2 is YYREEE (reference sequence). The V gene lost 0 bases and the J gene lost 0 bases, with 12 bases spanning the gap. The CDR3 loop spans 16 amino acids. The CDR3 is CASSLGGALMNTEAFF. In DNA, the CDR3 is TGTGCCAGCAGCTTGGGCGGGGCCCTAATGAACACTGAAGCTTTCTTT.

This clone was seen a single time. This chain joins TRBV5-1 and TRBJ2-5; 9 bases align to TRBD2. CDR1 and CDR2 (germline): SGHRS, YFSETQ. This CDR3 has 15 residues. J gave up 5 bases and V 3 bases, and 8 bases lay outside the gene matches. As DNA, the CDR3 is TGCGCCAGCAGCTCAGAGCGGGAGGTCGTGGAGACCCAGTACTTC. This sequence encodes CASSSEREVVETQYF.

The V and J genes are TRBV4-1 and TRBJ2-7; D ambiguous. Trimming shortened V by 2 bases and J by 6 bases, and 8 bases separated the two germline ends. The V gene's germline CDR1 is MGHRA and CDR2 YSYEKL. The CDR3 extends over 12 amino acids. CDR3 region: CASSQTPLEQYF. In DNA, the CDR3 is TGCGCCAGCAGCCAAACACCGCTCGAGCAGTACTTC.

The CDR3 reads CASSLFGWGGHNYEQYF. DNA of the CDR3: TGTGCCAGCAGCTTATTTGGGTGGGGGGGACACAACTACGAGCAGTACTTC. The chain has TRBV11-2 and TRBJ2-7; D might be TRBD2 (7 bases). CDR3 length equals 17 residues. The ends were cut back, 2 bases at V and 3 bases at J, with 20 bases in the middle. Germline CDR1 reads SGHAT; CDR2 reads FQNNGV.

The chain carries TRBV6-1 and TRBJ2-5, with D perhaps being TRBD1 or TRBD2 (6 bases each). This CDR3 has 13 amino acids. Germline V CDR1 and CDR2: MNHNS, SASEGT. This CDR3 is CAGGNRAVETQYF. The CDR3 nucleotides read TGTGCGGGAGGAAACAGGGCGGTGGAGACCCAGTACTTC.

The chain recombines TRBV9 with TRBJ1-5; D possibly corresponds to TRBD1 (6 bases). The CDR3 has 14 amino acids. V gave up 4 bases and J gave up 4 bases, with 12 bases separating them. Looked up from germline, CDR1 is SGDLS and CDR2 is YYNGEE. CDR3 bases: TGTGCCAGCAGCCAGAGGGGGGGGAATCAGCCCCAGCATTTT. Encoded protein: CASSQRGGNQPQHF.

This chain connects TRBV10-3 to TRBJ1-2; D call uncertain. The CDR3 has 12 residues. The germline V gene has CDR1 ENHRY and CDR2 SYGVKD. Trimming stripped 11 bases from V and 1 base from J, with 11 bases between. CDR3 sequence reads: CASHSGNYGYTF. CDR3 DNA: TGTGCCTCTCACTCGGGTAACTATGGCTACACCTTC.

Remarks on this clone: Within the sample, other DNA sequences also encode this same CDR3. The chain couples TRBV29-1 to TRBJ1-2; D unclear. The CDR3 is 12 amino acids. CDR1 and CDR2 from the germline V gene are SQVTM and ANQGSEA. The V and J ends lost 4 bases and 2 bases respectively, with 8 bases between them. CDR3: CSVGTGNYGYTF. CDR3 DNA: TGCAGCGTTGGGACGGGAAACTATGGCTACACCTTC.

The V and J genes are TRBV14 and TRBJ2-7, with 7 bases fitting TRBD1. CDR1 and CDR2 from the germline V gene are SGHDN and FVKESK. The CDR3 covers 14 residues. V dropped 4 bases and J dropped 1; count of bases not matched to a gene: 4. CDR3 sequence reads: CASSPTGTSYEQYF. As DNA, the CDR3 is TGTGCCAGCAGCCCGACAGGGACGTCCTACGAGCAGTACTTC.

The chain combines TRBV7-2 with TRBJ2-1, with 8 bases matching TRBD2. Germline lookup yields CDR1 SGHTA and CDR2 FQGNSA. The CDR3 runs to 14 residues. V shed 0 bases, J shed 9 bases, and the junction held 4 bases outside the gene matches. The CDR3 is CASSLAVGGGEQFF. The CDR3, as DNA: TGTGCCAGCAGCTTAGCGGTCGGGGGGGGTGAGCAGTTCTTC. Looking up the rest from reference TRBV7-2 and TRBJ2-1 gives the full variable domain: GAGVSQSPSNKVTEKGKDVELRCDPISGHTALYWYRQSLGQGLEFLIYFQGNSAPDKSGLPSDRFSAERTGGSVSTLTIQRTQQEDSAVYLCASSLAVGGGEQFFGPGTRLTVL.

The J gene is TRBJ2-7, the V gene TRBV5-6; D is perhaps TRBD2 (5 bases). CDR1 is SGHDT, CDR2 YYEEEE, per germline. The CDR3 is 15 amino acids. Trimming left V 0 bases short and J 4 bases short, with 14 bases between. As DNA, the CDR3 is TGTGCCAGCAGCTTGGCCCCGGGGTCCCTATACGAGCAGTACTTC. It translates to CASSLAPGSLYEQYF.

With regard to this clone: Other DNA sequences within the sample encode an identical CDR3. The chain has TRBV5-1 and TRBJ2-1; D may be TRBD1 or TRBD2 (5 bases each). CDR3 length equals 13 residues. Between the trimmed V and J ends, which lost 0 bases and 5 bases, there was a span of 6 bases. Germline loops: CDR1 SGHRS, CDR2 YFSETQ. The CDR3 bases are TGCGCCAGCAGCTTGGTGGGGGACAATGAGCAGTTCTTC. Translation gives CASSLVGDNEQFF.

The chain uses TRBV4-2 and TRBJ1-4; D call uncertain. With 2 bases removed from V and 5 bases from J, the gap between germline ends came to 18 bases. From germline, CDR1 is LGHNA and CDR2 YNFKEQ. The CDR3 is 17 amino acids. The CDR3 protein is CASSQRRMMELNEKLFF. The CDR3 DNA reads TGTGCCAGCAGCCAACGTCGGATGATGGAGCTAAATGAAAAACTGTTTTTT.

The chain joins TRBV9 to TRBJ2-3; D perhaps matches TRBD1 (5 bases). This CDR3 contains 15 residues. Trimming left V 3 bases short and J 4 bases short, with 15 bases between. Looked up from germline, CDR1 is SGDLS and CDR2 is YYNGEE. In DNA, the CDR3 is TGTGCCAGCAGCGGTGACAGTTCGGCCCCAGATACGCAGTATTTT. It encodes CASSGDSSAPDTQYF.